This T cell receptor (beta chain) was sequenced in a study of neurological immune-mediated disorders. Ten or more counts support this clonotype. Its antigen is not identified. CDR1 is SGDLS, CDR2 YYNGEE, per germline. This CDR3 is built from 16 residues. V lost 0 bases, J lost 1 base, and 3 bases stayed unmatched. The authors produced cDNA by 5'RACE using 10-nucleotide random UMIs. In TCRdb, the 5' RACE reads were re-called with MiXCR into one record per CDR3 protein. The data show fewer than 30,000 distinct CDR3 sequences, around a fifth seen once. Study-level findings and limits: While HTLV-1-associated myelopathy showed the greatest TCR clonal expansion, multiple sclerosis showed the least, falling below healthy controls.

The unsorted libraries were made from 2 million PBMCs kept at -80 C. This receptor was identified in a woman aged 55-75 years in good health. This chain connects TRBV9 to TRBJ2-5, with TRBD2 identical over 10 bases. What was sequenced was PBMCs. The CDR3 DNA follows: TGTGCCAGCAGCGTAGGGGCTAGCGGGAGCCAAGAGACCCAGTACTTC. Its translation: CASSVGASGSQETQYF.